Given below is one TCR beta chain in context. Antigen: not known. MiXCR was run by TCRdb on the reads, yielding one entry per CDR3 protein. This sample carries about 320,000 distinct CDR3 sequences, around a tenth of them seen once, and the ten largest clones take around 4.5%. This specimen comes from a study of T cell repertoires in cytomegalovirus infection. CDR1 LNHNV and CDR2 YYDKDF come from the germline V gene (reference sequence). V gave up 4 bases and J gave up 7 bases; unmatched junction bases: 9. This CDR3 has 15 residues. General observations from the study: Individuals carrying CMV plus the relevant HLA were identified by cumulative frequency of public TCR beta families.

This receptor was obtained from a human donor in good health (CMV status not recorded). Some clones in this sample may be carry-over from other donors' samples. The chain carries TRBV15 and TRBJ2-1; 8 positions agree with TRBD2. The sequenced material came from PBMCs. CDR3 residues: CATSKPTRGENEQFF. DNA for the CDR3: TGTGCCACCAGCAAACCTACGCGGGGGGAAAATGAGCAGTTCTTC.